This entry lists 11 T cell receptor beta chains sequenced from one sample in a study of early T cells in non-severe SARS-CoV-2 infection. One entry per CDR3 protein, called by TCRdb with MiXCR from the 5' RACE reads. The profile shows 35,000 to 45,000 distinct CDR3 sequences, roughly 6% of them singletons. What was sequenced was whole blood. The receptor source for this set is an adult who was a healthcare worker with PCR-confirmed SARS-CoV-2 infection or an uninfected control (not recorded which).

Ten or more counts support this clonotype. V is TRBV18 and J is TRBJ1-1, with D uncertain. The V gene lost 2 bases and the J gene lost 5 bases, with 9 bases spanning the gap. Per the germline V gene, CDR1 is KGHSH and CDR2 is LQKENI. The CDR3 sequence is 13 residues long. CDR3 in amino acids: CASSPKAQTEAFF. The CDR3 bases are TGTGCCAGCTCACCAAAGGCCCAGACTGAAGCTTTCTTT.

Only a few counts were recorded for this clonotype. This chain joins TRBV4-3 and TRBJ2-5; D might be TRBD1 (6 bases). V was trimmed by 0 bases and J by 9 bases, leaving 14 bases between them. The germline CDR1 and CDR2 sequences are LGHNA and YSLEER. The CDR3 consists of 14 residues. CDR3 amino acids: CASSQEYTQGPQYF. DNA for the CDR3: TGCGCCAGCAGCCAAGAATACACCCAGGGGCCCCAGTACTTC.

The chain links TRBV15 to TRBJ2-3; TRBD2 matches 10 bases. In germline, CDR1 is LNHNV, CDR2 YYDKDF (reference sequence). The CDR3 contains 16 residues. Trimming removed 4 bases from V and 7 bases from J; junction bases left unmatched: 11. Written as DNA, the CDR3 is TGTGCCACCAGCAAGGGAGCGGGGGGGCCAGTATATACGCAGTATTTT. Protein product: CATSKGAGGPVYTQYF.

The chain combines TRBV18 with TRBJ2-5; perhaps TRBD1 as D (5 bases). Germline assignment: CDR1 KGHSH and CDR2 LQKENI. The CDR3 runs to 15 residues. V lost 0 bases and J lost 2, with 10 bases in between. CDR3 amino acids: CASSPPGRGQETQYF. The CDR3 DNA sequence: TGTGCCAGCTCACCACCCGGAAGGGGACAAGAGACCCAGTACTTC.

The J gene is TRBJ1-1, the V gene TRBV6-5; D remains ambiguous. The CDR3 has 13 residues. The V gene's germline CDR1 is MNHEY and CDR2 SVGAGI. V lost 9 bases and J lost 2, with 13 bases in between. CDR3 coding DNA: TGTGCCAGAAGGAGTTTTCCCAACACTGAAGCTTTCTTT. Residues: CARRSFPNTEAFF.

The sample holds many counts of this clonotype. The J gene is TRBJ2-6, the V gene TRBV5-6, with 10 bases aligning to TRBD1. The CDR3 totals 16 residues. Trimming cost V 3 bases and J 2 bases; bases outside gene matches: 2. Germline CDR1 and CDR2: SGHDT and YYEEEE. CDR3 sequence reads: CASSSGTGAGANVLTF. The CDR3, as DNA: TGTGCCAGCAGCTCCGGGACAGGGGCTGGGGCCAACGTCCTGACTTTC.

This clonotype was detected only a few times. The chain has TRBV4-3 and TRBJ2-7; weak D call: TRBD1 (6 bases). Germline CDR1 and CDR2: LGHNA and YSLEER. There are 17 residues in the CDR3. V lost 1 base and J 3 bases, leaving 19 bases between the germline ends. The CDR3 loop reads CASSQATGQGNHYEQYF. The CDR3 DNA sequence: TGCGCCAGCAGCCAAGCTACCGGGCAGGGGAACCACTACGAGCAGTACTTC.

This rearrangement joins TRBV3-1 to TRBJ2-5; D tentatively reads TRBD1 or TRBD2 (5 bases each). V was trimmed by 3 bases and J by 4 bases, leaving 9 bases between them. Germline CDR1 and CDR2: LGHDT and YNNKEL (reference sequence). This CDR3 has 13 amino acids. The CDR3 protein is CASSQGPAETQYF. The CDR3 nucleotides read TGTGCCAGCAGCCAGGGACCTGCAGAGACCCAGTACTTC.

This chain joins TRBV28 and TRBJ1-5; possibly TRBD1 for D (6 bases). V lost 4 bases and J lost 7, with 17 bases in between. The germline CDR1 and CDR2 sequences are MDHEN and SYDVKM. The CDR3 runs to 15 residues. CDR3 nucleotides: TGTGCCAGCAGTTCCCAAGGGCAGGGGAAACAGCCCCAGCATTTT. It specifies CASSSQGQGKQPQHF.

This clonotype was seen a handful of times. The V gene is TRBV19, the J gene TRBJ2-7; D might be TRBD1 (6 bases). CDR3 length equals 16 residues. V shed 3 bases and J shed 0 bases, with 15 bases lying between them. Germline-derived CDR1 and CDR2 are LNHDA and SQIVND (reference sequence). In DNA form, the CDR3 reads TGTGCCAGTAGTATGGAGTGGGACACCCACTCCTACGAGCAGTACTTC. This sequence encodes CASSMEWDTHSYEQYF. The variable domain in full, with the rest retrieved from reference TRBV19 and TRBJ2-7, is DGGITQSPKYLFRKEGQNVTLSCEQNLNHDAMYWYRQDPGQGLRLIYYSQIVNDFQKGDIAEGYSVSREKKESFPLTVTSAQKNPTAFYLCASSMEWDTHSYEQYFGPGTRLTVT.

In its sample, this clonotype was seen many times. The chain combines TRBV3-1 with TRBJ2-3; 10 bases fit TRBD2. V was clipped by 3 bases and J by 0 bases; unmatched bases: 9. The V gene's germline CDR1 is LGHDT and CDR2 YNNKEL (reference sequence). The CDR3 spans 18 residues. CDR3 residues: CASSQNRGLALSTDTQYF. The CDR3 DNA reads TGTGCCAGCAGCCAGAACCGGGGACTAGCGTTGAGCACAGATACGCAGTATTTT.